The T cell receptor beta chain described here comes from a study of chemoradiotherapy in HPV16-positive cancers. Notes on the study in general: Better recurrence-free survival went with HPV-responsive T-cell expansion in HPV16-positive patients.

This clone was seen a handful of times. Its antigen remains unknown. The CDR3 totals 15 residues. Germline V CDR1 and CDR2: MNHEY, SVGAGI. V lost 5 bases and J lost 1; bases outside the gene matches: 4. Sequencing was performed with immunoSEQ multiplex PCR; in TCRdb, only in-frame clones are kept and a portion is missing. The table has around 860 clones, 30% to 40% seen once; the top ten hold approximately 14%. The chain combines TRBV6-5 with TRBJ2-2; 7 bases line up with TRBD2. The TCR originated in a human donor with HPV-associated anogenital cancer. Sampling was conducted from a patient who underwent chemoradiotherapy. CDR3 in amino acids: CASSLSGLNTGELFF. In nucleotides, the CDR3 is TGTGCCAGCAGTCTTAGCGGGCTGAACACCGGGGAGCTGTTTTTT.